These 27 T cell receptor beta chains came from one sample sequenced in a study of T cell changes during pregnancy in multiple sclerosis. Measured with immunoSEQ multiplex PCR; TCRdb has only the in-frame clones, and not every one. Here the sample spans approximately 100,000 clones, under 95% being singletons. Sequenced here: peripheral blood, sampled after pregnancy. These receptors were taken from a female donor with multiple sclerosis, enrolled in a pregnancy study.

In DNA form, the CDR3 reads TGTGCCAGTAGGCAAACAGGCGACACTGAAGCTTTCTTT. Translated: CASRQTGDTEAFF. The chain carries TRBV19 and TRBJ1-1; D perhaps matches TRBD1 (5 bases). Germline V CDR1 and CDR2: LNHDA, SQIVND (reference sequence). Trimming left V 6 bases short and J 3 bases short, with 11 bases between. The CDR3 covers 13 residues.

V gene TRBV7-6 combines with J gene TRBJ2-2, with a possible D match to TRBD1 (5 bases). The CDR3 runs 15 residues. V was shortened by 4 bases and J by 5 bases, with 14 bases between the two germline ends. Germline lookup yields CDR1 SGHVS and CDR2 FNYEAQ. The CDR3 region is CASSSPTDGTGELFF. The CDR3 DNA reads TGTGCCAGCAGCTCACCGACAGATGGGACCGGGGAGCTGTTTTTT.

This chain links TRBV6-1 with TRBJ1-2, with a weak D call TRBD1 (5 bases). The CDR3 consists of 14 residues. Between the trimmed V and J ends, which lost 3 bases and 4 bases, there was a span of 12 bases. Germline lookup yields CDR1 MNHNS and CDR2 SASEGT. The CDR3 bases are TGTGCCAGCAGTGAGTCGGGACTGCTCTATGGCTACACCTTC. Translated: CASSESGLLYGYTF.

V usage is TRBV10-3 and J usage is TRBJ2-2, with D maybe TRBD2 (5 bases). The CDR3 covers 16 residues. The V end was cut by 4 bases, the J end by 3 bases, with 15 bases between. Germline V gives CDR1 ENHRY, CDR2 SYGVKD. The CDR3 DNA sequence: TGTGCCATCAGTGTAAGGCCTCCCGGGGACACCGGGGAGCTGTTTTTT. It codes for CAISVRPPGDTGELFF.

The rearrangement links TRBV5-4 to TRBJ2-7; 8 nucleotides match TRBD2. CDR3 length: 14 amino acids. CDR1 SGHNT and CDR2 YYREEE come from the germline V gene (reference sequence). Trimming cost V 5 bases and J 3 bases; bases outside gene matches: 7. The CDR3 DNA reads TGTGCCAGCAGTCGAGAAGCGGGGGACTACGAGCAGTACTTC. Translation gives CASSREAGDYEQYF.

This sequence joins TRBV7-9 and TRBJ2-1, with D possibly TRBD1 on 6 matching bases. Trimming stripped 4 bases from V and 1 base from J, with 14 bases between. CDR3 size: 16 residues. Germline V gene data show CDR1 as SEHNR and CDR2 as FQNEAQ (reference sequence). The CDR3 loop is CASSSQGTESYNEQFF. The CDR3 DNA reads TGTGCCAGCAGCTCGCAGGGGACGGAATCCTACAATGAGCAGTTCTTC. Complete variable domain (other parts from reference TRBV7-9 and TRBJ2-1): DTGVSQNPRHKITKRGQNVTFRCDPISEHNRLYWYRQTLGQGPEFLTYFQNEAQLEKSRLLSDRFSAERPKGSFSTLEIQRTEQGDSAMYLCASSSQGTESYNEQFFGPGTRLTVL.

This rearrangement joins TRBV4-2 to TRBJ2-4, with a weak D call TRBD2 (5 bases). Trimming shortened V by 0 bases and J by 7 bases, and 13 bases separated the two germline ends. The CDR3 totals 15 residues. Germline assignment: CDR1 LGHNA and CDR2 YNFKEQ. As DNA, the CDR3 is TGTGCCAGCAGCCAAGAGGCTAGCAACTCCAACATTCAGTACTTC. Translation: CASSQEASNSNIQYF.

The chain links TRBV7-8 to TRBJ2-1; the match to TRBD1 covers 8 bases. The germline V gene encodes CDR1 SGHVS and CDR2 FQNEAQ. V gave up 5 bases and J gave up 8 bases; unmatched junction bases: 5. The CDR3 consists of 13 residues. CDR3 loop: CASSVDRDDEQFF. DNA of the CDR3: TGTGCCAGCAGCGTGGACAGGGATGATGAGCAGTTCTTC. The entire variable domain, with the rest obtained from reference TRBV7-8 and TRBJ2-1, is as follows: GAGVSQSPRYKVAKRGQDVALRCDPISGHVSLFWYQQALGQGPEFLTYFQNEAQLDKSGLPSDRFFAERPEGSVSTLKIQRTQQEDSAVYLCASSVDRDDEQFFGPGTRLTVL.

This chain links TRBV5-4 with TRBJ1-3; 7 bases align to TRBD1. V lost 4 bases and J lost 4; bases outside the gene matches: 11. The CDR3 is made up of 16 amino acids. Germline V CDR1 and CDR2: SGHNT, YYREEE (reference sequence). The CDR3 loop is CASSAPADRAGNTIYF. The CDR3 DNA reads TGTGCCAGCAGCGCGCCGGCCGACAGGGCCGGAAACACCATATATTTT.

This chain joins TRBV2 and TRBJ2-7, with 9 bases aligning to TRBD1. CDR1 SNHLY and CDR2 FYNNEI come from the germline V gene. The CDR3 length is 13 residues. The junction had 3 bases not matched to a gene; V was cut back by 6 bases and J by 3 bases. CDR3 protein: CASSRDRDYEQYF. The CDR3 DNA reads TGTGCCAGCAGCCGGGACAGGGACTACGAGCAGTACTTC.

This clone turned up a few times. This chain joins TRBV19 and TRBJ1-1, with TRBD1 identical over 7 bases. Germline CDR1 and CDR2: LNHDA and SQIVND (reference sequence). The CDR3 loop spans 12 amino acids. The junction had 3 bases not matched to a gene; V was cut back by 3 bases and J by 8 bases. CDR3 nucleotide sequence: TGTGCCAGTAGTATGAAGGACAGGGAAGCTTTCTTT. This sequence encodes CASSMKDREAFF.

The rearrangement links TRBV11-3 to TRBJ2-1; 7 bases are shared with TRBD2. Unmatched junction bases numbered 7, after V lost 5 bases and J lost 3 bases. This CDR3 region has 15 residues. Germline V gene sequence: CDR1 SGHNT, CDR2 YENEEA. CDR3 sequence: CASSPPGTNYNEQFF. For the CDR3, the DNA is TGTGCCAGCAGCCCGCCCGGGACTAACTACAATGAGCAGTTCTTC.

CDR3 region: CSVEPGGGSYEQYF. DNA for the CDR3: TGCAGCGTTGAGCCGGGGGGCGGCTCCTACGAGCAGTACTTC. V gene TRBV29-1 combines with J gene TRBJ2-7; the D gene is possibly TRBD2 (7 bases). The germline V gene encodes CDR1 SQVTM and CDR2 ANQGSEA. This CDR3 contains 14 residues. V lost 3 bases and J lost 0, with 12 bases in between.

This clone was counted a single time. The J gene is TRBJ2-5, the V gene TRBV5-1, with a weak D call TRBD2 (5 bases). The germline CDR1 and CDR2 sequences are SGHRS and YFSETQ. V was trimmed by 6 bases and J by 2 bases, leaving 14 bases between them. This CDR3 region has 14 residues. The CDR3 spells CASTAGPSQETQYF. CDR3 DNA: TGCGCCAGCACCGCGGGTCCGTCTCAAGAGACCCAGTACTTC.

V and J are TRBV2 and TRBJ1-2; D gene ambiguous. Trimming stripped 1 base from V and 0 bases from J, with 9 bases between. In germline, CDR1 is SNHLY, CDR2 FYNNEI. This CDR3 is built from 15 residues. The CDR3 coding sequence is TGTGCCAGCAGTGAAGGGTATGGCTCTAACTATGGCTACACCTTC. Its translation: CASSEGYGSNYGYTF.

The CDR3 region has the DNA TGTGCCACCAGCAGCGACAGGGGGTGGAAAGAGACCCAGTACTTC. This encodes CATSSDRGWKETQYF. This rearrangement joins TRBV15 to TRBJ2-5, with TRBD1 matching over 9 bases. The germline gives CDR1 LNHNV, CDR2 YYDKDF (reference sequence). The V segment lost 3 bases and the J segment 3 bases; nucleotides outside the gene matches: 5. This CDR3 region has 15 residues.

The J gene is TRBJ2-2, the V gene TRBV25-1; 8 bases agree with TRBD1. This CDR3 region has 13 residues. After removal of 8 bases from V and 8 bases from J, the junction contained 7 bases not matched to a gene. Germline V CDR1 and CDR2: MGHDK, SYGVNS. CDR3 DNA: TGTGCCAGCGGACAGGGCAGGAGGGGGGAGCTGTTTTTT. The encoded protein is CASGQGRRGELFF.

The V gene is TRBV5-4, the J gene TRBJ2-1; 10 bases line up with TRBD2. Losses at the gene ends were 3 bases for V and 7 bases for J; bases not matched to a gene: 10. This CDR3 region has 16 residues. Germline V CDR1 and CDR2: SGHNT, YYREEE (reference sequence). CDR3 nucleotide sequence: TGTGCCAGCAGCTCGGCCCGGACTAGCGGTTATAATGAGCAGTTCTTC. Amino acids: CASSSARTSGYNEQFF.

The sample holds one count of this clone. The chain is built from TRBV5-1 and TRBJ2-1, with D hard to call. There are 14 residues in the CDR3. Looked up from germline, CDR1 is SGHRS and CDR2 is YFSETQ. V lost 1 base to trimming and J lost 6 bases, with 11 bases between them. The CDR3 nucleotides read TGCGCCAGCAGCTTGCTCTGGCCCCTCAATGAGCAGTTCTTC. It encodes CASSLLWPLNEQFF.

J is TRBJ2-3 and V is TRBV5-6; a possible D gene is TRBD2 (6 bases). This CDR3 is 15 amino acids long. Germline CDR1 SGHDT, CDR2 YYEEEE. Trimming cost V 3 bases and J 3 bases, with 14 bases left between them. This CDR3 is CASSSGLAGTDTQYF. The DNA of the CDR3 is TGTGCCAGCAGCTCGGGACTGGCCGGAACAGATACGCAGTATTTT.

The chain links TRBV6-1 to TRBJ1-6; D perhaps matches TRBD1 (6 bases). V lost 4 bases, J lost 6 bases, and 16 bases lay in between. CDR3 size: 16 residues. Germline V gene lookup returns CDR1 MNHNS and CDR2 SASEGT. The chain's CDR3 is CASSGPGQSTNSPLHF. The CDR3 coding sequence is TGTGCCAGCAGTGGCCCCGGACAGTCTACTAATTCACCCCTCCACTTT.

The V call is TRBV19, the J call TRBJ1-3; 7 nucleotides align to TRBD1. Trimming took 5 bases from V and 4 from J; bases not matched to a gene: 5. The CDR3 has 14 residues. The V gene's germline CDR1 is LNHDA and CDR2 SQIVND (reference sequence). The CDR3 sequence: CASSGQDAGNTIYF. The CDR3 nucleotides read TGTGCCAGTAGTGGACAGGATGCCGGAAACACCATATATTTT.

V is TRBV7-9 and J is TRBJ2-7, with 8 bases identical to TRBD1. With 3 bases clipped from V and 2 bases from J, the junction kept 3 bases outside the gene matches. Germline V gene data show CDR1 as SEHNR and CDR2 as FQNEAQ (reference sequence). The CDR3 contains 14 residues. The CDR3 sequence is CASSLGQVAYEQYF. The CDR3, as DNA: TGTGCCAGCAGCTTGGGACAGGTCGCCTACGAGCAGTACTTC.

The V and J genes are TRBV7-9 and TRBJ2-5; 9 nucleotides agree with TRBD1. CDR3 size: 15 residues. Trimming cost V 7 bases and J 3 bases; bases outside gene matches: 9. The germline V gene has CDR1 SEHNR and CDR2 FQNEAQ (reference sequence). CDR3 region: CASKIPGQGKETQYF. CDR3 bases: TGTGCCAGCAAGATACCGGGACAGGGAAAAGAGACCCAGTACTTC.

The chain employs TRBV5-8 and TRBJ1-1; D remains unclear. V lost 0 bases to trimming and J lost 7 bases, with 19 bases between them. Per germline, CDR1 SGHTS and CDR2 YDEGEE. The CDR3 is made up of 16 amino acids. This CDR3 is CASSLGRTGRLGEAFF. CDR3 coding DNA: TGTGCCAGCAGCTTGGGGCGAACGGGAAGGTTGGGTGAAGCTTTCTTT.

V is TRBV5-4 and J is TRBJ1-4, with D possibly TRBD1 on 5 matching bases. Germline V lookup: CDR1 SGHNT, CDR2 YYREEE (reference sequence). The CDR3 is 15 residues long. V lost 0 bases and J 4 bases, leaving 10 bases between the germline ends. CDR3 residues: CASSLAGGYNEKLFF. CDR3 coding DNA: TGTGCCAGCAGCTTGGCCGGGGGTTATAATGAAAAACTGTTTTTT.

This chain links TRBV5-1 with TRBJ2-7; TRBD1 matches at 8 bases. The CDR3 runs 15 residues. With 4 bases clipped from V and 5 bases from J, the junction kept 11 bases outside the gene matches. CDR1 SGHRS and CDR2 YFSETQ come from the germline V gene. CDR3 residues: CASSENRGTRDEQYF. The CDR3 DNA reads TGCGCCAGCAGCGAAAACAGGGGGACTCGGGACGAGCAGTACTTC. The full variable domain, its missing parts supplied by reference TRBV5-1 and TRBJ2-7, is KAGVTQTPRYLIKTRGQQVTLSCSPISGHRSVSWYQQTPGQGLQFLFEYFSETQRNKGNFPGRFSGRQFSNSRSEMNVSTLELGDSALYLCASSENRGTRDEQYFGPGTRLTVT.